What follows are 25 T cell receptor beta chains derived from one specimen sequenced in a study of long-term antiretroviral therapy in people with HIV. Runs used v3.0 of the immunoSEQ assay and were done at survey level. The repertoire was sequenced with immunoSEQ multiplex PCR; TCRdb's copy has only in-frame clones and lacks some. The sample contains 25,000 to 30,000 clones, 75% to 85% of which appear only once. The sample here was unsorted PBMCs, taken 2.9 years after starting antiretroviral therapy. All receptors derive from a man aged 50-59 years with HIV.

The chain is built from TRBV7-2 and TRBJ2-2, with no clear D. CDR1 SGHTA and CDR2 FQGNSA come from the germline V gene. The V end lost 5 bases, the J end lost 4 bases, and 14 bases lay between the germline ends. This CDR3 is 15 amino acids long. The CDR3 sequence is CASSEQTYPTGELFF. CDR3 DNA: TGTGCCAGCAGCGAACAGACTTACCCCACCGGGGAGCTGTTTTTT.

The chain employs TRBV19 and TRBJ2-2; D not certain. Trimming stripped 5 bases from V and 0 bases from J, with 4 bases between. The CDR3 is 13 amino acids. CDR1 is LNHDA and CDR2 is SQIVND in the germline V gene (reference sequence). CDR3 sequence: CASSPANTGELFF. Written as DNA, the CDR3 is TGTGCCAGTAGTCCAGCGAACACCGGGGAGCTGTTTTTT.

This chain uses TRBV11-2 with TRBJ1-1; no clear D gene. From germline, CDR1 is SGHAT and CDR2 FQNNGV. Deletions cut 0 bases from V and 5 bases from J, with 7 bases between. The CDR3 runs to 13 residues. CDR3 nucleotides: TGTGCCAGCAGCTTAGAGCTGGGTACTGAAGCTTTCTTT. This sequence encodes CASSLELGTEAFF. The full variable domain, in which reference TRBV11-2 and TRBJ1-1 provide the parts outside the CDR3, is EAGVAQSPRYKIIEKRQSVAFWCNPISGHATLYWYQQILGQGPKLLIQFQNNGVVDDSQLPKDRFSAERLKGVDSTLKIQPAKLEDSAVYLCASSLELGTEAFFGQGTRLTVV.

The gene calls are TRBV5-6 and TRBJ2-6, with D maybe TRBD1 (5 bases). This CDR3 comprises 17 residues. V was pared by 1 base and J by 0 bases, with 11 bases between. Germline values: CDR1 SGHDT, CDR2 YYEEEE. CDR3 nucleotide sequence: TGTGCCAGCAGCTTGCGACAGATCGCCTCTGGGGCCAACGTCCTGACTTTC. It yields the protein CASSLRQIASGANVLTF.

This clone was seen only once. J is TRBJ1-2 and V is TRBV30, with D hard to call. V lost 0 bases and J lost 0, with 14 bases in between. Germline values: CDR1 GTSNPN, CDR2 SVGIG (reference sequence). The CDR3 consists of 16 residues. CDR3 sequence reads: CAWSVPETTTNYGYTF. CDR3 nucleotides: TGTGCCTGGAGTGTGCCGGAAACCACTACTAACTATGGCTACACCTTC. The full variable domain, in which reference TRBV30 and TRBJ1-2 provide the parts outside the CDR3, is SQTIHQWPATLVQPVGSPLSLECTVEGTSNPNLYWYRQAAGRGLQLLFYSVGIGQISSEVPQNLSASRPQDRQFILSSKKLLLSDSGFYLCAWSVPETTTNYGYTFGSGTRLTVV.

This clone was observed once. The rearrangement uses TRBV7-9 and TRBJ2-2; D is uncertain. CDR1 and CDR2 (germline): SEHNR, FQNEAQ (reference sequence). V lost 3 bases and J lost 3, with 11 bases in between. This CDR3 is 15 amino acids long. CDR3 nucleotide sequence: TGTGCCAGCAGCTTTGCCCGTGGGGACACCGGGGAGCTGTTTTTT. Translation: CASSFARGDTGELFF. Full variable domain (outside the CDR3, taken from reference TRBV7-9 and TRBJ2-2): DTGVSQNPRHKITKRGQNVTFRCDPISEHNRLYWYRQTLGQGPEFLTYFQNEAQLEKSRLLSDRFSAERPKGSFSTLEIQRTEQGDSAMYLCASSFARGDTGELFFGEGSRLTVL.

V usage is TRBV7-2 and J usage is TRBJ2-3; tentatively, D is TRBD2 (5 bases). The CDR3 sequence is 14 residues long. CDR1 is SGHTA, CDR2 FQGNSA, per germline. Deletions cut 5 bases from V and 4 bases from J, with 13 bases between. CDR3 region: CASSQVPGADTQYF. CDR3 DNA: TGTGCCAGCAGCCAAGTCCCCGGGGCAGATACGCAGTATTTT.

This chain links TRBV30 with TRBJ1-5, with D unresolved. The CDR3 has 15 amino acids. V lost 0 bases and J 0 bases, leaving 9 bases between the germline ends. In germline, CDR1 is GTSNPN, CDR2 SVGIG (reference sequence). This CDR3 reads CAWSVRSASNQPQHF. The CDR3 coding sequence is TGTGCCTGGAGTGTACGTTCCGCTAGCAATCAGCCCCAGCATTTT.

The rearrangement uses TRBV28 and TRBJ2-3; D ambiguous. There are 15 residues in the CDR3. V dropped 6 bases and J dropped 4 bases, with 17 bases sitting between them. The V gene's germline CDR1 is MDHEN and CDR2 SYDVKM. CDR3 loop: CASRSHPPRADTQYF. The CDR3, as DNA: TGTGCCAGCAGATCCCACCCGCCAAGAGCAGATACGCAGTATTTT. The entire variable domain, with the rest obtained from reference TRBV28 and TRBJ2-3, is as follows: DVKVTQSSRYLVKRTGEKVFLECVQDMDHENMFWYRQDPGLGLRLIYFSYDVKMKEKGDIPEGYSVSREKKERFSLILESASTNQTSMYLCASRSHPPRADTQYFGPGTRLTVL.

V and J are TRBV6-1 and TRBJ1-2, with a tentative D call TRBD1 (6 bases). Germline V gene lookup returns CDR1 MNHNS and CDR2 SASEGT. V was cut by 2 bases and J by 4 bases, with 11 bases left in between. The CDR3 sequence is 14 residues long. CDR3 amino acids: CASSERGDSYGYTF. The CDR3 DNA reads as TGTGCCAGCAGTGAAAGGGGGGACTCCTATGGCTACACCTTC.

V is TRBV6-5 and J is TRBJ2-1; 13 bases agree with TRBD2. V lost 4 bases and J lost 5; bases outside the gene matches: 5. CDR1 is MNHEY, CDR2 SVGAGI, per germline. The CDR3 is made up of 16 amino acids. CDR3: CASSSTSGGVHNEQFF. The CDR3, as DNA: TGTGCCAGCAGTTCTACTAGCGGGGGGGTCCACAATGAGCAGTTCTTC.

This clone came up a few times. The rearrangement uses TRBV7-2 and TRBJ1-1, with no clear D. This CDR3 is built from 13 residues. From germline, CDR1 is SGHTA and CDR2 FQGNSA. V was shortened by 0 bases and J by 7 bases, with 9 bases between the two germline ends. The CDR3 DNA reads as TGTGCCAGCAGCTTAGCCCCGACCGTTGAAGCTTTCTTT. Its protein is CASSLAPTVEAFF.

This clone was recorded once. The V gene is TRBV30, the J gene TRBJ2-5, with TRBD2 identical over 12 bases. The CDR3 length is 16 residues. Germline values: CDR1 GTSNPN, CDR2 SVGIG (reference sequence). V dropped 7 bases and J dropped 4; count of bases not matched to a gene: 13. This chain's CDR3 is CASKASGGAVAETQYF. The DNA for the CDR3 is TGTGCCTCAAAGGCTAGCGGGGGGGCCGTCGCAGAGACCCAGTACTTC.

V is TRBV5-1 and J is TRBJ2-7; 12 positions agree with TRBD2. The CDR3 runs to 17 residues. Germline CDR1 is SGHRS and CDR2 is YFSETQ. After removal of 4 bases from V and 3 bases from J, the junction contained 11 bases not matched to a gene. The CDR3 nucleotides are TGCGCCAGCAGCCGCGTATCAGGACTAGCGGGGAGCTACGAGCAGTACTTC. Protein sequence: CASSRVSGLAGSYEQYF.

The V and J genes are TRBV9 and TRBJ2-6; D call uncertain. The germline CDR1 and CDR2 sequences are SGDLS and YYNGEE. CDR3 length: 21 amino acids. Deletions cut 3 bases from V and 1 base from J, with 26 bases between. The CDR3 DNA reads TGTGCCAGCAGCGACCCCTCAGGCATCTGGAAGCAGAAGTCTGGGGCCAACGTCCTGACTTTC. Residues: CASSDPSGIWKQKSGANVLTF.

CDR3 in amino acids: CASSPAPNTEAFF. CDR3 nucleotides: TGTGCCAGCAGCCCAGCCCCGAACACTGAAGCTTTCTTT. V is TRBV4-2 and J is TRBJ1-1; D unclear. Germline lookup yields CDR1 LGHNA and CDR2 YNFKEQ. Trimming removed 4 bases from V and 1 base from J, with 7 bases in between. The CDR3 is made up of 13 amino acids.

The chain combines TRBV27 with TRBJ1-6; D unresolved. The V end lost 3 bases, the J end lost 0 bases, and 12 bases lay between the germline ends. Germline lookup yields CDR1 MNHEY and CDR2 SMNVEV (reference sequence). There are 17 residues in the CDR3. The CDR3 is CASSLDPRSSYNSPLHF. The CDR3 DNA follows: TGTGCCAGCAGTTTGGACCCTAGGAGCTCCTATAATTCACCCCTCCACTTT.

CDR3 in amino acids: CASSFIRGDEKLFF. CDR3 nucleotide sequence: TGTGCCAGCAGTTTCATCAGGGGTGATGAAAAACTGTTTTTT. The chain has TRBV27 and TRBJ1-4; a possible D gene is TRBD1 (6 bases). CDR3 length: 14 residues. Germline V gives CDR1 MNHEY, CDR2 SMNVEV (reference sequence). Trimming removed 3 bases from V and 6 bases from J, with 11 bases in between.

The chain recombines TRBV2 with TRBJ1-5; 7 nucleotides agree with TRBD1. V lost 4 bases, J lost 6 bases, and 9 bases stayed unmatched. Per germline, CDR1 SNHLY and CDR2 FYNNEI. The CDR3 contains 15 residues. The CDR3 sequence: CASSGDRELVQPQHF. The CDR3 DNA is TGTGCCAGCAGTGGCGACAGGGAACTTGTTCAGCCCCAGCATTTT.

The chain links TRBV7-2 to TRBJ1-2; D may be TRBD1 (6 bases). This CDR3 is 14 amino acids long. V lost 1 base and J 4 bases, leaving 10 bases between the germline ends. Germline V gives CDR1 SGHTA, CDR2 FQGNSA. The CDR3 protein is CASSLGGASYGYTF. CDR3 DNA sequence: TGTGCCAGCAGCTTAGGGGGGGCCTCCTATGGCTACACCTTC.

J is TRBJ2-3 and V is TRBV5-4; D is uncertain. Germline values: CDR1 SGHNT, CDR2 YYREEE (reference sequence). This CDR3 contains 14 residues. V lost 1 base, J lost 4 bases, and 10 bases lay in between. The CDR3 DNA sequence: TGTGCCAGCAGCTTGATTGGTAGCCCAGATACGCAGTATTTT. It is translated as CASSLIGSPDTQYF.

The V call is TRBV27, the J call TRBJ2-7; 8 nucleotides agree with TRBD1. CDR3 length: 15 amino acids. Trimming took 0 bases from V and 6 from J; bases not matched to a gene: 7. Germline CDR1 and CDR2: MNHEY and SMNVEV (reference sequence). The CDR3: CASSLSGAGGFEQYF. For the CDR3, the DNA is TGTGCCAGCAGTTTATCGGGGGCAGGGGGCTTCGAGCAGTACTTC.

Here the CDR3 DNA reads TGTGCCAGCCGCGGGGAGAACACTGAAGCTTTCTTT. Its protein product is CASRGENTEAFF. The V call is TRBV13, the J call TRBJ1-1; no reliable D call. Germline assignment: CDR1 PRHDT and CDR2 FYEKMQ (reference sequence). Trimming left V 8 bases short and J 1 base short, with 8 bases between. The CDR3 covers 12 residues.

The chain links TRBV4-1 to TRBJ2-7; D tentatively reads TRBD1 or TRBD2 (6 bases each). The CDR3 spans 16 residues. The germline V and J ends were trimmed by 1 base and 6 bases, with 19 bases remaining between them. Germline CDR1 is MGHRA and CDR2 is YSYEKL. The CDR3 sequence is CASSQVLLGGNGEQYF. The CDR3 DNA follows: TGCGCCAGCAGCCAAGTTCTGCTGGGGGGCAACGGCGAGCAGTACTTC.

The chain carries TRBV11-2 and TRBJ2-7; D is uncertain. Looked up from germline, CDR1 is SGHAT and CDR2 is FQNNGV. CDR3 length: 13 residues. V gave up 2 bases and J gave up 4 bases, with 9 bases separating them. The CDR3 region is CASSLILGYEQYF. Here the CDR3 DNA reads TGTGCCAGCAGCTTAATTTTGGGATACGAGCAGTACTTC.